This entry lists 23 T cell receptor beta chains sequenced from one sample in a study of cytomegalovirus exposure and HLA in healthy donors. Both 60 Vbeta primers and 13 Jbeta primers went into the PCR. The repertoire was sequenced with immunoSEQ multiplex PCR; TCRdb's copy has only in-frame clones and lacks some. The sample comprises more than 150,000 clones, around 74% of which are singletons, and 1.5% rests with the top ten. The specimen was PBMCs. These receptor sequences come from a girl aged 5 to 17 in good health and CMV-seropositive.

J is TRBJ1-1 and V is TRBV20-1; D might be TRBD1 (5 bases). The CDR3 is 11 residues long. Germline assignment: CDR1 DFQATT and CDR2 SNEGSKA (reference sequence). V shed 2 bases and J shed 7 bases, with 8 bases lying between them. This CDR3 reads CSARRTLEAFF. Written as DNA, the CDR3 is TGCAGTGCTAGAAGGACACTTGAAGCTTTCTTT.

The gene calls are TRBV11-3 and TRBJ2-7; D might be TRBD2 (6 bases). Germline CDR1 reads SGHNT; CDR2 reads YENEEA. CDR3 length: 16 residues. The V and J ends lost 5 bases and 0 bases respectively, with 17 bases between them. The CDR3 region is CASSLVGQTSSYEQYF. CDR3 DNA: TGTGCCAGCAGCCTCGTGGGGCAGACTAGCTCCTACGAGCAGTACTTC.

Comments on this clone: The junction departs from the called germline gene at one end, perhaps through a read error. This sample includes further DNA sequences coding for the same CDR3. This chain links TRBV4-1 with TRBJ2-7; 8 bases line up with TRBD1. Germline CDR1 reads MGHRA; CDR2 reads YSYEKL. This CDR3 is built from 14 residues. This chain's CDR3 is CASSYGQGSYEQYF. The DNA for the CDR3 is TGCGCCAGCAGCTACGGACAGGGCTCCTATGAGCAGTACTTC.

V usage is TRBV5-1 and J usage is TRBJ2-2; TRBD1 might be the D (6 bases). Germline V gives CDR1 SGHRS, CDR2 YFSETQ. The CDR3 has 15 amino acids. The V end was cut by 3 bases, the J end by 5 bases, with 14 bases between. The CDR3 reads CASSSLIQGTGELFF. The DNA for the CDR3 is TGCGCCAGCAGCTCTCTAATTCAGGGGACCGGGGAGCTGTTTTTT.

This chain links TRBV18 with TRBJ2-4; TRBD1 matches at 8 bases. CDR1 and CDR2 (germline): KGHSH, LQKENI. The J segment lost 7 bases and the V segment lost 4 bases, leaving 6 bases of the junction unmatched. This CDR3 has 14 residues. DNA for the CDR3: TGTGCCAGCTCACAAGGACAGGGCGGGAACATTCAGTACTTC. It is translated as CASSQGQGGNIQYF.

This chain uses TRBV11-3 with TRBJ2-5, with 11 bases lining up with TRBD2. With 5 bases clipped from V and 5 bases from J, the junction kept 7 bases outside the gene matches. The CDR3 totals 15 residues. Germline V gene lookup returns CDR1 SGHNT and CDR2 YENEEA. CDR3 residues: CASSRIAGGRETQYF. For the CDR3, the DNA is TGTGCCAGCAGCAGAATAGCGGGGGGGCGGGAGACCCAGTACTTC. The full variable domain, its missing parts supplied by reference TRBV11-3 and TRBJ2-5, is EAGVVQSPRYKIIEKKQPVAFWCNPISGHNTLYWYLQNLGQGPELLIRYENEEAVDDSQLPKDRFSAERLKGVDSTLKIQPAELGDSAVYLCASSRIAGGRETQYFGPGTRLLVL.

This clone appeared once. The CDR3 is CASSVGTSGGDNEQFF. CDR3 in DNA: TGTGCCAGCAGCGTGGGGACTAGCGGGGGAGACAATGAGCAGTTCTTC. The V gene is TRBV9, the J gene TRBJ2-1; 14 bases map to TRBD2. Germline lookup yields CDR1 SGDLS and CDR2 YYNGEE. The junction had 3 bases not matched to a gene; V was cut back by 2 bases and J by 5 bases. The CDR3 is 16 residues long.

The genes are TRBV11-3 and TRBJ1-1; unclear D gene. Germline V gene sequence: CDR1 SGHNT, CDR2 YENEEA. This CDR3 region has 15 residues. Trimming stripped 5 bases from V and 2 bases from J, with 15 bases between. CDR3 in amino acids: CASSLVVGFNTEAFF. CDR3 nucleotide sequence: TGTGCCAGCAGCCTAGTGGTCGGTTTTAACACTGAAGCTTTCTTT.

The chain has TRBV6-1 and TRBJ2-3, with 7 bases lining up with TRBD1. V dropped 2 bases and J dropped 3; count of bases not matched to a gene: 8. The CDR3 totals 16 residues. CDR1 MNHNS and CDR2 SASEGT come from the germline V gene. CDR3 in amino acids: CASSELDRAATDTQYF. The CDR3 nucleotides read TGTGCCAGCAGTGAACTTGACAGGGCCGCGACAGATACGCAGTATTTT.

The count of this clone is one. The chain couples TRBV6-4 to TRBJ1-2; 8 bases align to TRBD1. V gave up 3 bases and J gave up 4 bases; unmatched junction bases: 4. CDR3 size: 14 residues. The germline V gene encodes CDR1 MRHNA and CDR2 SNTAGT. In nucleotides, the CDR3 is TGTGCCAGCAGTGATACAGGGGGAGGCTATGGCTACACCTTC. This translates into CASSDTGGGYGYTF.

This chain connects TRBV4-3 to TRBJ2-4, with 10 positions matching TRBD1. The CDR3 is made up of 15 amino acids. Trimming removed 2 bases from V and 9 bases from J; junction bases left unmatched: 7. Germline V CDR1 and CDR2: LGHNA, YSLEER. CDR3 residues: CASSQKTGGAGIQYF. CDR3 in DNA: TGCGCCAGCAGCCAAAAGACAGGGGGCGCTGGCATTCAGTACTTC.

The gene calls are TRBV5-1 and TRBJ2-7, with 9 bases matching TRBD1. CDR1 and CDR2 (germline): SGHRS, YFSETQ. The CDR3 sequence is 15 residues long. The V segment lost 1 base and the J segment 6 bases; nucleotides outside the gene matches: 8. In DNA, the CDR3 is TGCGCCAGCAGCTTGCTACAGGGGGCACTTGGCGAGCAGTACTTC. It encodes CASSLLQGALGEQYF.

In this sample, this clone turned up a few times. CDR3 amino acids: CASSQADRVGSTDTQYF. The CDR3 DNA sequence: TGCGCCAGCAGCCAAGCCGACAGGGTTGGGAGCACAGATACGCAGTATTTT. The chain employs TRBV5-1 and TRBJ2-3, with 7 bases lining up with TRBD1. Per germline, CDR1 SGHRS and CDR2 YFSETQ. V lost 4 bases and J lost 0; bases outside the gene matches: 11. This CDR3 is built from 17 residues.

The chain recombines TRBV5-6 with TRBJ1-6; TRBD1 agrees at 8 bases. Unmatched junction bases numbered 2, after V lost 3 bases and J lost 9 bases. CDR1 and CDR2 from the germline V gene are SGHDT and YYEEEE. This CDR3 contains 13 residues. The CDR3 nucleotides are TGTGCCAGCAGCTCGGGACAGGTTTCACCCCTCCACTTT. It specifies CASSSGQVSPLHF.

The chain couples TRBV5-6 to TRBJ1-6; 9 positions match TRBD1. Per germline, CDR1 SGHDT and CDR2 YYEEEE. The CDR3 is made up of 14 amino acids. J lost 6 bases, V lost 4 bases, and 2 bases had no gene match. For the CDR3, the DNA is TGTGCCAGCAGCGGACAGGGGAGTAATTCACCCCTCCACTTT. Translation: CASSGQGSNSPLHF.

This rearrangement joins TRBV7-7 to TRBJ2-5, with D perhaps matching TRBD1 (5 bases). The CDR3 contains 14 residues. V was clipped by 0 bases and J by 5 bases, with 10 bases between them. Germline CDR1 and CDR2: SSHAT and FNYEAQ (reference sequence). The CDR3 protein is CASSLAGLAETQYF. The CDR3 DNA reads TGTGCCAGCAGCTTAGCGGGGCTGGCGGAGACCCAGTACTTC.

The chain is built from TRBV10-3 and TRBJ2-3, with 8 nucleotides matching TRBD2. Germline V gene sequence: CDR1 ENHRY, CDR2 SYGVKD. V dropped 5 bases and J dropped 1; count of bases not matched to a gene: 2. CDR3 length: 14 amino acids. CDR3 sequence reads: CAISTGGGTDTQYF. For the CDR3, the DNA is TGTGCCATCAGTACGGGGGGGGGCACAGATACGCAGTATTTT.

This clone has a handful of counts. This chain connects TRBV5-1 to TRBJ2-7; 9 nucleotides line up with TRBD1. V dropped 4 bases and J dropped 4; count of bases not matched to a gene: 9. The CDR3 runs to 15 residues. The germline CDR1 and CDR2 sequences are SGHRS and YFSETQ. The CDR3 nucleotides are TGCGCCAGCAGCCTGCTAGGGACAGGGAGTTACGAGCAGTACTTC. Protein: CASSLLGTGSYEQYF.

This chain joins TRBV4-3 and TRBJ2-1; 10 nucleotides align to TRBD2. Germline trimming cut 3 bases from V and 4 bases from J; bases unmatched to any gene: 9. In germline, CDR1 is LGHNA, CDR2 YSLEER. The CDR3 sequence is 17 residues long. The CDR3 bases are TGCGCCAGCAGCCAGGGTGGCGGAGCGGGGGGGTACAATGAGCAGTTCTTC. Translating it yields CASSQGGGAGGYNEQFF.

This clone was recorded a few times. V is TRBV15 and J is TRBJ1-6, with 12 bases identical to TRBD1. V was pared by 2 bases and J by 10 bases, with 9 bases of the junction left unmatched. The CDR3 is made up of 17 amino acids. Germline assignment: CDR1 LNHNV and CDR2 YYDKDF (reference sequence). This chain's CDR3 is CATSRRPGQGAESPLHF. The CDR3 nucleotides are TGTGCCACCAGCAGACGTCCGGGACAGGGGGCGGAATCACCCCTCCACTTT.

This chain joins TRBV4-1 and TRBJ1-2, with 9 bases that match TRBD1. Trimming at V came to 4 bases and at J to 6 bases, leaving 15 bases not matched to a gene. This CDR3 comprises 17 residues. Germline V CDR1 and CDR2: MGHRA, YSYEKL. CDR3 protein: CASSLSGTGTSLDGYTF. CDR3 nucleotides: TGCGCCAGCAGCCTCTCCGGGACAGGGACGTCACTAGATGGCTACACCTTC.

J is TRBJ1-2 and V is TRBV7-9, with D unresolved. V was cut by 3 bases and J by 0 bases, with 5 bases left in between. The CDR3 spans 13 residues. Per the germline V gene, CDR1 is SEHNR and CDR2 is FQNEAQ (reference sequence). The CDR3, as DNA: TGTGCCAGCAGCTTTAGATCTAACTATGGCTACACCTTC. This codes for CASSFRSNYGYTF.

This chain joins TRBV27 and TRBJ2-3, with TRBD1 matching over 10 bases. This CDR3 has 17 residues. J lost 2 bases, V lost 6 bases, and 11 bases had no gene match. Per germline, CDR1 MNHEY and CDR2 SMNVEV (reference sequence). CDR3 DNA sequence: TGTGCCAGCAGCCCAGGTTATGGGACAGGGGTCACAGATACGCAGTATTTT. The encoded protein is CASSPGYGTGVTDTQYF.